The 17 T cell receptor beta chains in this list originate from one sample, sequenced in a study of blood T cells in healthy people across ages. Combining a sample-barcoded 5' primer with a J-beta primer mix, a second PCR ran for about 6 to 11 cycles. TCRdb passed the 5' RACE reads through MiXCR, listing each CDR3 protein once. The profile shows about 1.8 million distinct CDR3 sequences, 49% of them singletons. Material: blood. Every receptor here comes from a middle-aged woman in good health.

This clonotype was detected only a few times. The chain combines TRBV7-2 with TRBJ1-6; D may be TRBD1 (5 bases). There are 15 residues in the CDR3. V gave up 5 bases and J gave up 6 bases, with 14 bases separating them. Germline CDR1 and CDR2: SGHTA and FQGNSA. The CDR3 DNA follows: TGTGCCAGCAGCCCCCGACAGAGCCGTAATTCACCCCTCCACTTT. Its protein is CASSPRQSRNSPLHF.

The sample holds a few counts of this clonotype. The chain employs TRBV12-3 or TRBV12-4 and TRBJ2-5, with 9 bases matching TRBD1. The J call is doubtful: the DNA matches TRBJ2-7 better. This CDR3 has 14 amino acids. CDR3 amino acids: CASSRTGVGYEQYF. The DNA of the CDR3 is TGTGCCAGCAGTAGGACAGGGGTCGGCTACGAGCAGTACTTC.

This clonotype was recorded once. The gene calls are TRBV21-1 and TRBJ2-1; the table's D call, TRBD2, was not checked against the DNA. TRBV21-1 is an annotated pseudogene. This CDR3 has 16 residues. CDR3: CAGSKGAGGLYNEQFF. The CDR3 coding sequence is TGTGCCGGCAGCAAAGGGGCGGGGGGCTTATACAATGAGCAGTTCTTC.

The chain carries TRBV15 and TRBJ1-1; D ambiguous. The CDR3 extends over 13 amino acids. CDR1 and CDR2 (germline): LNHNV, YYDKDF (reference sequence). V gave up 0 bases and J gave up 3 bases, with 5 bases separating them. The CDR3 nucleotides read TGTGCCACCAGCAGAGAGGCGGACACTGAAGCTTTCTTT. It translates to CATSREADTEAFF.

The table lists this clonotype with a few counts. The genes are TRBV27 and TRBJ1-2; no firm D call. The CDR3 is 12 amino acids. Between the trimmed V and J ends, which lost 4 bases and 10 bases, there was a span of 13 bases. CDR1 and CDR2 (germline): MNHEY, SMNVEV (reference sequence). The CDR3 spells CASSYPTITYTF. CDR3 coding DNA: TGTGCCAGCAGTTATCCCACAATAACCTACACCTTC.

This chain links TRBV29-1 with TRBJ1-4, with D hard to call. The CDR3 covers 12 residues. Germline CDR1 reads SQVTM; CDR2 reads ANQGSEA. V lost 4 bases and J 8 bases, leaving 11 bases between the germline ends. CDR3 sequence reads: CSVGRLKEKLFF. The CDR3 coding sequence is TGCAGCGTTGGCAGATTGAAGGAAAAACTGTTTTTT.

The rearrangement joins TRBV5-1 to TRBJ1-4; D remains ambiguous. CDR1 is SGHRS and CDR2 is YFSETQ in the germline V gene. The CDR3 covers 14 residues. The ends were cut back, 4 bases at V and 4 bases at J, with 11 bases in the middle. The CDR3 is CASSKDRSNEKLFF. The CDR3 DNA reads TGCGCCAGCAGCAAAGACCGAAGTAATGAAAAACTGTTTTTT.

The chain carries TRBV4-1 and TRBJ1-1; D is perhaps TRBD1 (6 bases). Trimming pared 3 bases from V and 4 bases from J, leaving 12 bases between. Per the germline V gene, CDR1 is MGHRA and CDR2 is YSYEKL. The CDR3 extends over 14 amino acids. The CDR3 loop reads CASSQTDSPTEAFF. CDR3 in DNA: TGCGCCAGCAGCCAGACGGACAGTCCCACTGAAGCTTTCTTT.

This clonotype came up a few times. This chain connects TRBV6-5 to TRBJ1-1; D not resolved. Trimming shortened V by 2 bases and J by 10 bases, and 8 bases separated the two germline ends. The V gene's germline CDR1 is MNHEY and CDR2 SVGAGI. The CDR3 totals 11 residues. This CDR3 is CASSYGRGAFF. Here the CDR3 DNA reads TGTGCCAGCAGTTACGGGCGTGGAGCTTTCTTT.

This clonotype was seen only a few times. In nucleotides, the CDR3 is TGCGCCAGCAGCCACCCGACTAGCGGGGTACCATGGAATGCCGCAACCACAGATACGCAGTATTTT. As protein: CASSHPTSGVPWNAATTDTQYF. This rearrangement joins TRBV4-1 to TRBJ2-3; TRBD2 matches 11 bases. This CDR3 has 22 residues. In germline, CDR1 is MGHRA, CDR2 YSYEKL. Trimming removed 3 bases from V and 2 bases from J; junction bases left unmatched: 22.

This clonotype was recorded a few times. V is TRBV27 and J is TRBJ2-3, with a weak D call TRBD1 (6 bases). CDR1 is MNHEY and CDR2 is SMNVEV in the germline V gene (reference sequence). Trimming removed 7 bases at V and 1 base at J, with 15 bases between. The CDR3 sequence is 15 residues long. Here the CDR3 reads CASKSRGLGTDTQYF. The CDR3 DNA follows: TGTGCCAGCAAATCGAGGGGGTTAGGCACAGATACGCAGTATTTT.

This clonotype has only one observation. This chain joins TRBV5-6 and TRBJ1-1; possibly TRBD1 for D (5 bases). The length of the CDR3 is 14 residues. Trimming took 3 bases from V and 4 from J, leaving 13 bases between them. Per germline, CDR1 SGHDT and CDR2 YYEEEE. CDR3 residues: CASSSRGRATEAFF. CDR3 DNA: TGTGCCAGCAGCTCTAGGGGCAGGGCCACTGAAGCTTTCTTT.

The chain joins TRBV9 to TRBJ1-2; D is unclear. CDR1 SGDLS and CDR2 YYNGEE come from the germline V gene. Deletions cut 3 bases from V and 6 bases from J, with 12 bases between. This CDR3 is built from 13 residues. The CDR3 spells CASSAPVDHGYTF. The CDR3 DNA reads as TGTGCCAGCAGCGCCCCTGTGGACCATGGCTACACCTTC.

The V and J genes are TRBV28 and TRBJ2-1, with D maybe TRBD1 (5 bases). The germline gives CDR1 MDHEN, CDR2 SYDVKM. The CDR3 covers 14 residues. The V and J ends lost 5 bases and 6 bases respectively, with 14 bases between them. The CDR3 DNA follows: TGTGCCAGCAGTCCACACCCAGACAGCAATGAGCAGTTCTTC. Protein sequence: CASSPHPDSNEQFF.

The chain is built from TRBV12-5 and TRBJ2-3; D is uncertain. V lost 5 bases and J 5 bases, leaving 11 bases between the germline ends. CDR1 and CDR2 from the germline V gene are LGHNT and FRNRAP. This CDR3 is 13 amino acids long. The DNA for the CDR3 is TGTGCTAGTGGTCCCGTTGGCGTAGATACGCAGTATTTT. Amino acids: CASGPVGVDTQYF.

In this sample, this clonotype turned up a few times. This chain connects TRBV20-1 to TRBJ2-3; 14 bases map to TRBD2. Trimming removed 5 bases from V and 1 base from J; junction bases left unmatched: 5. Looked up from germline, CDR1 is DFQATT and CDR2 is SNEGSKA (reference sequence). The CDR3 totals 16 residues. CDR3 sequence (DNA): TGCAGTGCTCCGACTAGCGGGGGGGTGGGCACAGATACGCAGTATTTT. Translation gives CSAPTSGGVGTDTQYF.

The J gene is TRBJ2-5, the V gene TRBV9; 11 bases are a match to TRBD2. V lost 4 bases, J lost 1 base, and 15 bases stayed unmatched. The V gene's germline CDR1 is SGDLS and CDR2 YYNGEE. The CDR3 is made up of 19 amino acids. CDR3 DNA: TGTGCCAGCAGCCTACCTACTAAGCCGGGACTAGCGGCCCAAGAGACCCAGTACTTC. Translating it yields CASSLPTKPGLAAQETQYF.